The TCR beta chain under discussion was sequenced for a study of blood T cell repertoires in COVID-19. TCRdb's table, derived via immunoSEQ multiplex PCR, lists solely in-frame clones and lacks some. The table includes under 250,000 clones, 85% to 90% detected once. The CDR3 loop spans 16 amino acids. Trimming took 2 bases from V and 2 from J; bases not matched to a gene: 6. The germline gives CDR1 MNHEY, CDR2 SVGAGI. The Seattle site enrolled patients during active infection and followed them longitudinally. Sequenced input: peripheral blood. This clonotype was obtained from a man between 25 and 39 years old with COVID-19, enrolled during active disease. The chain couples TRBV6-5 to TRBJ2-1; TRBD2 aligns across 7 bases. For the CDR3, the DNA is TGTGCCAGCAGTTACCCTCTAGCGGAGCCCTACAATGAGCAGTTCTTC. Translated, it gives CASSYPLAEPYNEQFF.